This T cell receptor beta chain was retrieved from a study of T cells in women clearing cervical HPV infection. Germline CDR1 SGHAT, CDR2 FQNNGV. This CDR3 has 12 amino acids. Assay used: immunoSEQ multiplex PCR; TCRdb lists only in-frame clones, some missing. The sample is made up of around 31,000 clones, and the top ten hold about 3.4% of it. General study points: Controls had more TRBV6-7 (around 0.15%) than cases (approximately 0.11%).

As regards this clone: Its specificity is unknown. The junction and the germline gene differ at one end; a read error may be behind it. Read sequence stops 3 residues before the CDR3 end, and the germline J gene provides the missing end. This CDR3 is also generated by other DNA sequences in the sample.

The sequence was collected from a woman between 18 and 70 years old with a cervical HPV16 infection that either progressed to CIN3+ or cleared (not recorded which). V and J are TRBV11-2 and TRBJ1-2; D is possibly TRBD1 (5 bases). Sequencing was done on a sample of blood buffy coat. Here the CDR3 reads CASSLGQYGYTF. CDR3 bases read: TGTGCCAGCAGCTTGGGGCAGTATGGA.